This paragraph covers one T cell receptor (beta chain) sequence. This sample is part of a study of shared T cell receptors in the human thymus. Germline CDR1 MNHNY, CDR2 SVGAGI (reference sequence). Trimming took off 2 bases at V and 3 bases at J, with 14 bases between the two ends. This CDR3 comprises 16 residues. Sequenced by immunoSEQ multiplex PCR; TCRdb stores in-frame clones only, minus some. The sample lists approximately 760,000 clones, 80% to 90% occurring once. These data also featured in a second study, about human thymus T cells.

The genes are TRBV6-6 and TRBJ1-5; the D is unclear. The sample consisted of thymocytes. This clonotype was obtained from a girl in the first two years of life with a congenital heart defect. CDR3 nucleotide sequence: TGTGCCAGCAGTTACGCCCGCGGGATCGCCAATCAGCCCCAGCATTTT. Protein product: CASSYARGIANQPQHF.